The 27 T cell receptor beta chains below were found in one sample sequenced in a study of neoadjuvant anti-PD-1 for oral cavity cancer. TCRdb keeps only in-frame clones here, not all; method: immunoSEQ multiplex PCR. Of 6,000 to 8,000 clones listed, less than 50% were seen once; the top ten hold approximately 25%. The specimen comprised tumor tissue, sampled before nivolumab (anti-PD-1) treatment. The receptors originated from a person aged 40-85 years with oral cavity squamous cell carcinoma.

V usage is TRBV2 and J usage is TRBJ2-1; D is ambiguous. V was trimmed by 6 bases and J by 0 bases, leaving 9 bases between them. This CDR3 is 14 amino acids long. Germline CDR1 is SNHLY and CDR2 is FYNNEI. The CDR3 is CASRNGRSYNEQFF. For the CDR3, the DNA is TGTGCCAGCAGGAACGGACGCTCCTACAATGAGCAGTTCTTC.

This clone was counted once. The chain employs TRBV9 and TRBJ1-2, with 11 bases matching TRBD1. The CDR3 extends over 14 amino acids. The V segment lost 3 bases and the J segment 6 bases; nucleotides outside the gene matches: 4. Germline CDR1 reads SGDLS; CDR2 reads YYNGEE. CDR3 DNA sequence: TGTGCCAGCAGCGGGGACAGGGGGTATCATGGCTACACCTTC. Its translation: CASSGDRGYHGYTF. Together with reference TRBV9 and TRBJ1-2, the CDR3 gives the full variable domain: DSGVTQTPKHLITATGQRVTLRCSPRSGDLSVYWYQQSLDQGLQFLIQYYNGEERAKGNILERFSAQQFPDLHSELNLSSLELGDSALYFCASSGDRGYHGYTFGSGTRLTVV.

This clone occurred a few times. This sequence joins TRBV5-1 and TRBJ2-7, with 7 bases aligning to TRBD1. V shed 0 bases, J shed 3 bases, and the junction held 6 bases outside the gene matches. Germline CDR1 is SGHRS and CDR2 is YFSETQ. This CDR3 spans 15 amino acids. CDR3 in DNA: TGCGCCAGCAGCTTGGAAGGGACAGTGGGCTACGAGCAGTACTTC. It translates to CASSLEGTVGYEQYF.

This clone was picked up one time. The V and J genes are TRBV4-3 and TRBJ2-1, with 14 bases aligning to TRBD2. This CDR3 has 18 amino acids. Germline loops: CDR1 LGHNA, CDR2 YSLEER. The V and J ends lost 1 base and 3 bases, in that order; junction bases with no gene match: 5. DNA for the CDR3: TGCGCCAGCAGCCAAGGACTAGCGGGGGGGCCCGGCTACAATGAGCAGTTCTTC. This translates into CASSQGLAGGPGYNEQFF.

This clone appeared a few times. This sequence joins TRBV19 and TRBJ1-1; D possibly corresponds to TRBD1 (6 bases). V was shortened by 6 bases and J by 4 bases, with 12 bases between the two germline ends. Germline loops: CDR1 LNHDA, CDR2 SQIVND (reference sequence). The CDR3 is made up of 13 amino acids. The CDR3 DNA follows: TGTGCCAGTAGCTCGGGACACTCCACTGAAGCTTTCTTT. It yields the protein CASSSGHSTEAFF. Full variable domain (remainder filled in from reference TRBV19 and TRBJ1-1): DGGITQSPKYLFRKEGQNVTLSCEQNLNHDAMYWYRQDPGQGLRLIYYSQIVNDFQKGDIAEGYSVSREKKESFPLTVTSAQKNPTAFYLCASSSGHSTEAFFGQGTRLTVV.

The rearrangement uses TRBV2 and TRBJ1-1; D is possibly TRBD1 (5 bases). V lost 6 bases, J lost 1 base, and 12 bases lay in between. The CDR3 has 14 residues. Germline V gene data show CDR1 as SNHLY and CDR2 as FYNNEI. In DNA, the CDR3 is TGTGCCAGCAGGGGACTGGGAGGGAACACTGAAGCTTTCTTT. This sequence encodes CASRGLGGNTEAFF.

This clone showed up just a few times. V is TRBV2 and J is TRBJ2-5; either TRBD1 or TRBD2 may supply D (5 bases each). Germline CDR1 reads SNHLY; CDR2 reads FYNNEI. V was cut by 7 bases and J by 5 bases, with 17 bases left in between. The CDR3 extends over 14 amino acids. CDR3 residues: CASTVWDRPETQYF. CDR3 nucleotides: TGTGCCAGCACCGTTTGGGACCGACCGGAGACCCAGTACTTC.

This clone is labeled medium-sized. J is TRBJ2-7 and V is TRBV4-3; no firm D call. V was shortened by 1 base and J by 3 bases, with 7 bases between the two germline ends. Germline V lookup: CDR1 LGHNA, CDR2 YSLEER. This CDR3 comprises 13 residues. The chain's CDR3 is CASSQGPDYEQYF. The CDR3 coding sequence is TGCGCCAGCAGCCAAGGGCCGGACTACGAGCAGTACTTC.

The chain has TRBV6-1 and TRBJ2-1; 15 bases agree with TRBD2. Germline values: CDR1 MNHNS, CDR2 SASEGT. The length of the CDR3 is 16 residues. V lost 4 bases, J lost 2 bases, and 0 bases stayed unmatched. CDR3 bases: TGTGCCAGCAGTGGGACTAGCGGGGGGGCCTACAATGAGCAGTTCTTC. Encoded protein: CASSGTSGGAYNEQFF.

This chain uses TRBV6-5 with TRBJ2-2, with TRBD1 as a possible D gene (6 bases). This CDR3 has 13 amino acids. V was pared by 10 bases and J by 4 bases, with 13 bases between. Germline V lookup: CDR1 MNHEY, CDR2 SVGAGI. Here the CDR3 DNA reads TGTGCCACCAACAGGGTTGCCACCGGGGAGCTGTTTTTT. Its translation: CATNRVATGELFF.

This clone came up a few times. The chain joins TRBV18 to TRBJ1-5; 8 bases line up with TRBD1. CDR1 KGHSH and CDR2 LQKENI come from the germline V gene. V lost 5 bases and J lost 6; bases outside the gene matches: 6. This CDR3 is built from 14 residues. CDR3 bases: TGTGCCAGCTCATCCCAGGGGGCCGGTCAGCCCCAGCATTTT. Its protein product is CASSSQGAGQPQHF.

In this sample, this clone turned up a few times. The V call is TRBV5-4, the J call TRBJ1-6; D is perhaps TRBD1 (5 bases). The germline V gene encodes CDR1 SGHNT and CDR2 YYREEE (reference sequence). CDR3 length: 15 residues. The V and J ends lost 5 bases and 7 bases respectively, with 16 bases between them. The CDR3 loop reads CASRPGRGRNSPLHF. In DNA, the CDR3 is TGTGCCAGCAGACCGGGGCGGGGTCGAAATTCACCCCTCCACTTT.

The chain couples TRBV19 to TRBJ1-3; D is uncertain. The CDR3 consists of 15 residues. Trimming stripped 6 bases from V and 0 bases from J, with 12 bases between. Germline V gene sequence: CDR1 LNHDA, CDR2 SQIVND (reference sequence). Here the CDR3 DNA reads TGTGCCAGTAGGGCGGGTGGAGACTCTGGAAACACCATATATTTT. It is translated as CASRAGGDSGNTIYF.

The chain joins TRBV4-2 to TRBJ1-1; D might be TRBD1 (5 bases). Germline V gives CDR1 LGHNA, CDR2 YNFKEQ. V was pared by 0 bases and J by 4 bases, with 9 bases between. This CDR3 is built from 14 residues. CDR3 in amino acids: CASSQDRGTTEAFF. CDR3 bases: TGTGCCAGCAGCCAAGATCGGGGCACCACTGAAGCTTTCTTT.

V gene TRBV19 combines with J gene TRBJ2-7; perhaps TRBD2 as D (5 bases). V was cut by 3 bases and J by 9 bases, with 9 bases left in between. The CDR3 contains 11 residues. CDR1 LNHDA and CDR2 SQIVND come from the germline V gene (reference sequence). The CDR3 is CASSITGVQYF. The CDR3 nucleotides read TGTGCCAGTAGTATTACCGGGGTGCAGTACTTC.

This clone was counted a single time. This rearrangement joins TRBV5-4 to TRBJ2-2, with unresolved D. V was shortened by 0 bases and J by 2 bases, with 8 bases between the two germline ends. Germline lookup yields CDR1 SGHNT and CDR2 YYREEE (reference sequence). The CDR3 has 15 amino acids. DNA of the CDR3: TGTGCCAGCAGCTTGGATCAGGTCAACACCGGGGAGCTGTTTTTT. This codes for CASSLDQVNTGELFF.

The table lists this clone with a few counts. This chain links TRBV6-5 with TRBJ1-4, with TRBD1 identical over 9 bases. CDR3 length equals 14 residues. With 4 bases clipped from V and 8 bases from J, the junction kept 5 bases outside the gene matches. The germline V gene encodes CDR1 MNHEY and CDR2 SVGAGI. CDR3 amino acids: CASSSQGAREKLFF. The CDR3 nucleotides are TGTGCCAGCAGTTCACAGGGGGCGCGGGAAAAACTGTTTTTT.

This clone is termed medium-sized. V is TRBV19 and J is TRBJ1-2; a possible D gene is TRBD1 (6 bases). The CDR3 has 13 residues. Between the trimmed V and J ends, which lost 3 bases and 6 bases, there was a span of 11 bases. From germline, CDR1 is LNHDA and CDR2 SQIVND (reference sequence). The DNA for the CDR3 is TGTGCCAGTAGTATTTCCCCAGGGGATGGCTACACCTTC. It yields the protein CASSISPGDGYTF.

This rearrangement joins TRBV11-2 to TRBJ2-7; 7 bases are shared with TRBD1. This CDR3 spans 13 amino acids. The V segment lost 5 bases and the J segment 4 bases; nucleotides outside the gene matches: 5. The germline V gene has CDR1 SGHAT and CDR2 FQNNGV. In DNA, the CDR3 is TGTGCCAGCAGCCATGACAGGGATTACGAGCAGTACTTC. Protein sequence: CASSHDRDYEQYF.

CDR3 residues: CASSQDWRDREQYF. CDR3 nucleotide sequence: TGCGCCAGCAGCCAAGATTGGCGGGATCGCGAGCAGTACTTC. The gene calls are TRBV4-3 and TRBJ2-7, with D possibly being TRBD2 (6 bases). The CDR3 consists of 14 residues. Germline CDR1 LGHNA, CDR2 YSLEER. The V end lost 0 bases, the J end lost 6 bases, and 12 bases lay between the germline ends.

The V and J genes are TRBV11-3 and TRBJ2-2; TRBD1 agrees at 10 bases. CDR1 and CDR2 (germline): SGHNT, YENEEA. This CDR3 is 15 amino acids long. Germline trimming cut 2 bases from V and 7 bases from J; bases unmatched to any gene: 4. For the CDR3, the DNA is TGTGCCAGCAGCTTACGACAGGGGGCAAGCGGGGAGCTGTTTTTT. It is translated as CASSLRQGASGELFF. Full variable domain (remainder filled in from reference TRBV11-3 and TRBJ2-2): EAGVVQSPRYKIIEKKQPVAFWCNPISGHNTLYWYLQNLGQGPELLIRYENEEAVDDSQLPKDRFSAERLKGVDSTLKIQPAELGDSAVYLCASSLRQGASGELFFGEGSRLTVL.

V and J are TRBV5-1 and TRBJ1-1; no definite D call. CDR1 and CDR2 (germline): SGHRS, YFSETQ. V lost 0 bases, J lost 0 bases, and 9 bases lay in between. This CDR3 comprises 15 residues. This CDR3 reads CASSLDGSLNTEAFF. The CDR3 nucleotides read TGCGCCAGCAGCTTGGATGGCAGTCTGAACACTGAAGCTTTCTTT.

The chain has TRBV6-5 and TRBJ2-7, with TRBD1 matching 9 bases. Trimming took 10 bases from V and 1 from J; bases not matched to a gene: 8. In germline, CDR1 is MNHEY, CDR2 SVGAGI. The CDR3 contains 14 residues. In DNA form, the CDR3 reads TGTGCCACAACACCGACAGGGGGTTCCTACGAGCAGTACTTC. Its protein is CATTPTGGSYEQYF.

The rearrangement uses TRBV18 and TRBJ1-3; 12 bases map to TRBD1. V lost 3 bases to trimming and J lost 1 base; unmatched junction nucleotides: 10. The CDR3 sequence is 19 residues long. Germline loops: CDR1 KGHSH, CDR2 LQKENI. The CDR3 DNA sequence: TGTGCCAGCTCACCTTCACCGGGACAGGGGGCAAAATCTGGAAACACCATATATTTT. Residues: CASSPSPGQGAKSGNTIYF.

The rearrangement links TRBV6-5 to TRBJ2-3; TRBD1 or TRBD2 may be the D gene (5 bases each). This CDR3 spans 14 amino acids. Between the trimmed V and J ends, which lost 8 bases and 2 bases, there was a span of 14 bases. Germline CDR1 MNHEY, CDR2 SVGAGI. The CDR3 nucleotides read TGTGCCAGCGGTGGGCAGGGAGCCACAGATACGCAGTATTTT. It yields the protein CASGGQGATDTQYF.

V gene TRBV19 combines with J gene TRBJ2-1; D is unresolved. The CDR3 sequence is 16 residues long. Germline V gene data show CDR1 as LNHDA and CDR2 as SQIVND (reference sequence). V was pared by 1 base and J by 0 bases, with 10 bases between. The CDR3 reads CASSIGALSSYNEQFF. For the CDR3, the DNA is TGTGCCAGTAGTATAGGGGCATTAAGCTCCTACAATGAGCAGTTCTTC.

This chain connects TRBV28 to TRBJ1-2; a possible D gene is TRBD1 (5 bases). CDR1 and CDR2 from the germline V gene are MDHEN and SYDVKM. CDR3 length: 13 amino acids. Trimming stripped 6 bases from V and 1 base from J, with 9 bases between. The CDR3 sequence: CASSQGDNYGYTF. CDR3 in DNA: TGTGCCAGCAGCCAAGGGGATAACTATGGCTACACCTTC.